The 25 T cell receptor beta chains reported below all come from one sample, sequenced in a study of multiple sclerosis patients with progressive multifocal leukoencephalopathy. Sequencing was performed with immunoSEQ multiplex PCR; in TCRdb, only in-frame clones are kept and a portion is missing. The sample has 30,000 or so clones, about 90% seen once. Indicated time point: time of PML onset. The specimen comprised PBMCs, sampled from a patient treated with natalizumab. Receptor source: a human donor with progressive multifocal leukoencephalopathy.

This chain connects TRBV15 to TRBJ1-4; 9 bases map to TRBD1. The V and J ends lost 1 base and 5 bases, in that order; junction bases with no gene match: 2. Germline CDR1 reads LNHNV; CDR2 reads YYDKDF (reference sequence). The CDR3 consists of 15 residues. CDR3 nucleotides: TGTGCCACCAGCAGAGCCGGGACAGGGAATGAAAAACTGTTTTTT. Protein sequence: CATSRAGTGNEKLFF.

This chain joins TRBV12-5 and TRBJ2-1, with unresolved D. V was shortened by 1 base and J by 5 bases, with 3 bases between the two germline ends. Looked up from germline, CDR1 is LGHNT and CDR2 is FRNRAP. The CDR3 spans 12 residues. The CDR3 DNA follows: TGTGCTAGTGGTTTGGGAAACAATGAGCAGTTCTTC. It translates to CASGLGNNEQFF.

The genes are TRBV7-3 and TRBJ2-3; no clear D. Germline CDR1 reads SGHTA; CDR2 reads FQGTGA. The V end lost 7 bases, the J end lost 2 bases, and 10 bases lay between the germline ends. The CDR3 sequence is 13 residues long. The CDR3 nucleotides are TGTGCCAGCAACGTTACAGCCACAGATACGCAGTATTTT. Amino acid sequence: CASNVTATDTQYF.

The rearrangement joins TRBV28 to TRBJ2-3; D gene uncertain. Germline V gene lookup returns CDR1 MDHEN and CDR2 SYDVKM. This CDR3 is built from 16 residues. The V end lost 7 bases, the J end lost 0 bases, and 17 bases lay between the germline ends. DNA of the CDR3: TGTGCCAGCACGCCTCGGGCCCCAGGCAGCACAGATACGCAGTATTTT. It is translated as CASTPRAPGSTDTQYF.

This clone was found a few times. This rearrangement joins TRBV5-6 to TRBJ2-3; TRBD2 is a possible D gene (5 bases). The CDR3 loop spans 14 amino acids. V was clipped by 3 bases and J by 4 bases, with 12 bases between them. Germline V gene lookup returns CDR1 SGHDT and CDR2 YYEEEE. The CDR3 sequence is CASSSPLGADTQYF. In DNA form, the CDR3 reads TGTGCCAGCAGCTCTCCTTTGGGAGCAGATACGCAGTATTTT.

This chain links TRBV19 with TRBJ1-5; D is unclear. V was cut by 0 bases and J by 5 bases, with 5 bases left in between. The CDR3 covers 13 residues. CDR1 and CDR2 (germline): LNHDA, SQIVND (reference sequence). As DNA, the CDR3 is TGTGCCAGTAGTATAGACAGATATCAGCCCCAGCATTTT. It encodes CASSIDRYQPQHF.

The CDR3 coding sequence is TGTGCCAGCAGCTTGGGAGAAGTCGAGAGGCCTTTCTTT. This codes for CASSLGEVERPFF. The J gene is TRBJ1-1, the V gene TRBV27, with no clear D. V gave up 6 bases and J gave up 12 bases, with 20 bases separating them. Germline CDR1 reads MNHEY; CDR2 reads SMNVEV (reference sequence). The CDR3 extends over 13 amino acids.

V gene TRBV6-5 combines with J gene TRBJ1-1, with 7 bases aligning to TRBD1. Trimming removed 0 bases from V and 5 bases from J; junction bases left unmatched: 3. This CDR3 contains 14 residues. Germline V lookup: CDR1 MNHEY, CDR2 SVGAGI. CDR3 DNA sequence: TGTGCCAGCAGTTACTCCCAGGGGGGTACTGAAGCTTTCTTT. This gives the protein CASSYSQGGTEAFF.

As for this clone: No conserved phenylalanine or tryptophan ends this CDR3, so it is likely a read error. CDR3 region: CASSHRDEQYL. DNA for the CDR3: TGTGCCAGCAGCCACAGGGACGAGCAGTACCTC. V usage is TRBV7-7 and J usage is TRBJ2-7, with a possible D match to TRBD1 (6 bases). CDR3 size: 11 residues. The germline V gene encodes CDR1 SSHAT and CDR2 FNYEAQ (reference sequence). Trimming removed 5 bases from V and 5 bases from J, with 7 bases in between.

This chain uses TRBV14 with TRBJ1-6, with a tentative D call TRBD1 (5 bases). V was cut by 3 bases and J by 0 bases, with 12 bases left in between. The CDR3 runs 17 residues. Per germline, CDR1 SGHDN and CDR2 FVKESK. CDR3 protein: CASSHGARSSYNSPLHF. CDR3 bases: TGTGCCAGCAGCCATGGGGCCAGAAGCTCCTATAATTCACCCCTCCACTTT.

The V gene is TRBV27, the J gene TRBJ2-7, with D possibly being TRBD1 (5 bases). Trimming removed 0 bases from V and 5 bases from J, with 8 bases in between. This CDR3 comprises 13 residues. CDR1 and CDR2 (germline): MNHEY, SMNVEV (reference sequence). DNA of the CDR3: TGTGCCAGCAGTTTATCGGGGCACCACGAGCAGTACTTC. Protein sequence: CASSLSGHHEQYF.

The gene calls are TRBV28 and TRBJ1-2; weak D call: TRBD1 (5 bases). The V gene's germline CDR1 is MDHEN and CDR2 SYDVKM. V dropped 6 bases and J dropped 8 bases, with 16 bases sitting between them. The length of the CDR3 is 13 residues. CDR3 loop: CASSPAGTRGYTF. CDR3 DNA sequence: TGTGCCAGCAGCCCCGCCGGGACTCGGGGCTACACCTTC.

The gene calls are TRBV11-1 and TRBJ1-1; TRBD1 agrees at 7 bases. CDR1 is SGHAT, CDR2 FQDESV, per germline (reference sequence). Germline trimming cut 6 bases from V and 5 bases from J; bases unmatched to any gene: 9. CDR3 size: 14 residues. In DNA, the CDR3 is TGTGCCAGCAGGATCACAGGGGAAGGGACTGAAGCTTTCTTT. This codes for CASRITGEGTEAFF.

The chain couples TRBV7-2 to TRBJ1-5; 7 bases match TRBD1. The CDR3 runs to 13 residues. V gave up 4 bases and J gave up 5 bases; unmatched junction bases: 2. The V gene's germline CDR1 is SGHTA and CDR2 FQGNSA. This chain's CDR3 is CASSWDSDQPQHF. CDR3 bases: TGTGCCAGCAGCTGGGACAGCGATCAGCCCCAGCATTTT.

Concerning this clone itself: The DNA is omitted, as the CDR3 cannot be located on it reliably, and the CDR3 follows TCRdb's listing. The V and J genes are TRBV19 and TRBJ2-2. Germline-derived CDR1 and CDR2 are LNHDA and SQIVND (reference sequence). The CDR3 is 14 amino acids in total, end residues counted. CDR3 amino acids: CASIGGLRAGELFF.

The chain recombines TRBV25-1 with TRBJ1-6; 8 nucleotides match TRBD1. The ends lost 4 bases at V and 10 bases at J; junction bases unmatched: 6. The germline CDR1 and CDR2 sequences are MGHDK and SYGVNS. The CDR3 runs 14 residues. CDR3 region: CASSGTGSRSPLHF. The CDR3 DNA sequence: TGTGCCAGCAGTGGGACAGGGTCCCGCTCACCCCTCCACTTT.

This sequence joins TRBV11-3 and TRBJ2-1, with D perhaps given as TRBD1 or TRBD2 (5 bases each). Trimming cost V 1 base and J 16 bases, with 17 bases left between them. This CDR3 contains 13 residues. Germline V lookup: CDR1 SGHNT, CDR2 YENEEA. CDR3 region: CASSLGDDQGDFF. CDR3 nucleotide sequence: TGTGCCAGCAGCTTAGGGGACGACCAGGGCGATTTCTTC.

On this clone: Distinct nucleotide sequences in the sample also encode this CDR3. The J gene is TRBJ2-5, the V gene TRBV25-1, with a weak D call TRBD2 (5 bases). The CDR3 has 14 amino acids. Trimming removed 1 base from V and 1 base from J, with 7 bases in between. Germline V gene data show CDR1 as MGHDK and CDR2 as SYGVNS. CDR3 bases: TGTGCCAGCAGTGAATGGAGGTCCCAAGAGACCCAGTACTTC. This encodes CASSEWRSQETQYF.

V and J are TRBV5-1 and TRBJ2-2; possibly TRBD1 for D (5 bases). V was trimmed by 5 bases and J by 6 bases, leaving 11 bases between them. The CDR3 has 13 residues. Looked up from germline, CDR1 is SGHRS and CDR2 is YFSETQ. The CDR3 here is CASSQGVPGELFF. The CDR3 bases are TGCGCCAGCAGTCAAGGGGTTCCCGGGGAGCTGTTTTTT.

The chain carries TRBV5-5 and TRBJ1-1, with TRBD1 matching 8 bases. The CDR3 is 12 residues long. The germline gives CDR1 SGHKS, CDR2 YYEKEE (reference sequence). J lost 11 bases, V lost 0 bases, and 3 bases had no gene match. This CDR3 reads CASSLGQGAAFF. In nucleotides, the CDR3 is TGTGCCAGCAGCTTGGGTCAGGGGGCGGCTTTCTTT. The full variable domain, its missing parts supplied by reference TRBV5-5 and TRBJ1-1, is DAGVTQSPTHLIKTRGQQVTLRCSPISGHKSVSWYQQVLGQGPQFIFQYYEKEERGRGNFPDRFSARQFPNYSSELNVNALLLGDSALYLCASSLGQGAAFFGQGTRLTVV.

V is TRBV15 and J is TRBJ2-1; 9 bases match TRBD1. Losses at the gene ends were 1 base for V and 6 bases for J; bases not matched to a gene: 4. The CDR3 loop spans 15 amino acids. Germline-derived CDR1 and CDR2 are LNHNV and YYDKDF (reference sequence). This CDR3 reads CATSRAGTGPNEQFF. In DNA form, the CDR3 reads TGTGCCACCAGCAGAGCGGGGACAGGGCCCAATGAGCAGTTCTTC.

This chain uses TRBV6-6 with TRBJ1-2; D is possibly TRBD1 (6 bases). The CDR3 has 12 residues. In germline, CDR1 is MNHNY, CDR2 SVGAGI (reference sequence). Trimming took 8 bases from V and 7 from J, leaving 14 bases between them. In DNA form, the CDR3 reads TGTGCCAGCCAGGACAGTTTCGGTGGCTACACCTTC. Its translation is CASQDSFGGYTF.

CDR3 sequence reads: CASSLASGLRGGYTF. Here the CDR3 DNA reads TGTGCCAGCAGCTTAGCATCCGGACTTCGCGGTGGCTACACCTTC. The gene calls are TRBV7-2 and TRBJ1-2; D unclear. Germline V lookup: CDR1 SGHTA, CDR2 FQGNSA. V lost 0 bases, J lost 7 bases, and 15 bases lay in between. The CDR3 is 15 amino acids.

The chain employs TRBV5-8 and TRBJ2-4, with D uncertain. CDR1 and CDR2 (germline): SGHTS, YDEGEE. With 0 bases removed from V and 0 bases from J, the gap between germline ends came to 4 bases. The CDR3 has 14 amino acids. The CDR3 coding sequence is TGTGCCAGCAGCTTGGGATCAGCCAAAAACATTCAGTACTTC. Encoded protein: CASSLGSAKNIQYF.

The V and J genes are TRBV28 and TRBJ1-1; D is undetermined. CDR3 length: 15 residues. Trimming left V 5 bases short and J 1 base short, with 14 bases between. Germline-derived CDR1 and CDR2 are MDHEN and SYDVKM. DNA of the CDR3: TGTGCCAGCAGTCCCCGACCGGGTCCGAACACTGAAGCTTTCTTT. Translation gives CASSPRPGPNTEAFF.